This is a list of T cell receptor beta chains from one sample in a study of T cell changes during pregnancy in multiple sclerosis. Assay: immunoSEQ multiplex PCR; the TCRdb copy retains only in-frame clones and omits some. The sample carries around 92,000 clones, approximately 94% recorded once. Material: peripheral blood, obtained in the third trimester of pregnancy. The receptors come from a female donor with multiple sclerosis, enrolled in a pregnancy study. The CDR3 runs from the conserved cysteine through the conserved F or W. D genes are given only for firm matches. Only part of the rows carry a size: once, few, many, or a class if the clone is expanded.

clone size	J gene	D gene	V gene	CDR3 protein	CDR3 DNA
-	TRBJ2-5	-	TRBV6-5	CASSYFSGVQETQYF	TGTGCCAGCAGTTACTTCTCAGGGGTACAAGAGACCCAGTACTTC
-	TRBJ1-1	TRBD1	TRBV6-5	CASSYGQGSTEAFF	TGTGCCAGCAGTTATGGACAGGGATCCACTGAAGCTTTCTTT
-	TRBJ2-7	TRBD1	TRBV2	CASSTKNRGLSYEQYF	TGTGCCAGCAGCACAAAAAACAGGGGGCTATCCTACGAGCAGTACTTC
-	TRBJ2-2	-	TRBV2	CASSVSGGPGELFF	TGTGCCAGCAGTGTGTCAGGGGGGCCCGGGGAGCTGTTTTTT
once	TRBJ2-5	TRBD2	TRBV11-2	CASSPIHGPSGNQTQYF	TGTGCCAGCAGCCCAATTCATGGTCCTAGCGGGAATCAGACCCAGTACTTC
-	TRBJ2-7	TRBD2	TRBV7-8	CASSLIRAGGGYWEQYF	TGTGCCAGCAGCTTAATCCGGGCGGGAGGTGGTTATTGGGAGCAGTACTTC
-	TRBJ2-7	-	TRBV4-3	CASSQDRGLYEQYF	TGCGCCAGCAGCCAAGACAGGGGCCTATACGAGCAGTACTTC
-	TRBJ1-1	TRBD1	TRBV27	CASSFGDRVNTEAFF	TGTGCCAGCAGTTTTGGGGACAGGGTCAACACTGAAGCTTTCTTT
-	TRBJ2-7	TRBD2	TRBV5-8	CASSAIAGGPSEQYF	TGTGCCAGCAGCGCAATAGCGGGAGGGCCGAGCGAGCAGTACTTC
-	TRBJ1-1	TRBD1	TRBV28	CASSLGQLEAFF	TGTGCCAGCAGTTTGGGACAGCTTGAAGCTTTCTTT
-	TRBJ2-1	-	TRBV7-2	CASSLELVNNEQFF	TGTGCCAGCAGCTTAGAACTAGTCAACAATGAGCAGTTCTTC
few	TRBJ2-7	TRBD2	TRBV4-3	CASSQETSGGDYEQYF	TGCGCCAGCAGCCAGGAAACTAGCGGGGGGGATTACGAGCAGTACTTC
-	TRBJ2-1	-	TRBV5-4	CASNPGGTVNYNEQFF	TGTGCCAGCAACCCCGGCGGGACAGTAAACTACAATGAGCAGTTCTTC
-	TRBJ1-1	-	TRBV2	CASPTDQGTGTEAFF	TGTGCCAGCCCCACCGACCAGGGGACGGGCACTGAAGCTTTCTTT
-	TRBJ1-4	TRBD1	TRBV27	CASRRGWTGSREKLFF	TGTGCCAGCAGAAGGGGGTGGACAGGGTCTCGGGAAAAACTGTTTTTT
-	TRBJ2-2	-	TRBV14	CASSLGGSNTGELFF	TGTGCCAGCAGCCTGGGGGGATCGAACACCGGGGAGCTGTTTTTT
once	TRBJ2-7	TRBD2	TRBV28	CASNQAGYSYEQYF	TGTGCCAGCAACCAAGCGGGATACTCCTACGAGCAGTACTTC
-	TRBJ1-1	-	TRBV2	CASKDGGHTEAFF	TGTGCCAGCAAGGACGGAGGTCACACTGAAGCTTTCTTT
-	TRBJ2-3	-	TRBV2	CASSPSVPPDTQYF	TGTGCCAGCAGCCCTAGCGTTCCCCCAGATACGCAGTATTTT
-	TRBJ2-1	-	TRBV6-1	CASSKGPNNEQFF	TGTGCCAGCAGTAAGGGGCCGAACAATGAGCAGTTCTTC